This TCR beta chain was observed in a study of OX40 agonist ivuxolimab in advanced cancers. Study details: The eligibility criteria allowed prior anti-PD-1, anti-PD-L1 or anti-CTLA-4 therapy, and about 40% had some. Study-wide findings and caveats: Doses of 0.1 to 3.0 mg/kg were accompanied by clonal expansion of CD4+ and CD8+ blood T cells by week 6.

With respect to this clone: The antigen remains undetermined.

Clones were sequenced by immunoSEQ multiplex PCR, and TCRdb holds only the in-frame ones, with some missing. This sample has about 41,000 clones, with just under 90% found just once. The CDR3 runs to 15 residues. Trimming pared 3 bases from V and 3 bases from J, leaving 12 bases between. CDR1 and CDR2 from the germline V gene are WNHNN and SYGVQD (reference sequence). The chain recombines TRBV10-1 with TRBJ2-1; the D gene is possibly TRBD2 (6 bases). The sequencing used CD4+ or CD8+ T cells sorted from blood, collected in a trial of the OX40 agonist ivuxolimab. The TCR sequence derives from an adult with an advanced solid tumor such as melanoma, head and neck, liver or kidney cancer. CDR3 protein: CASSENDSGYNEQFF. CDR3 coding DNA: TGCGCCAGCAGTGAAAATGATAGCGGCTACAATGAGCAGTTCTTC.